This T cell receptor (beta chain) emerged from a study of cytotoxic CD8 clonotypes in ibrutinib-treated CLL (dated by TCRdb to 2020 to 2022). For the wider study: The cohort had about a dozen relapsed/refractory and approximately 14 treatment-naive patients; approximately 17 were IGHV unmutated. Response samples were taken after a median of roughly 12 months on treatment, ranging from roughly 6 to 36 months. Cryopreserved peripheral blood mononuclear cells were collected at three points: before therapy, at response, and at either sustained remission or disease progression. Longitudinal samples were obtainable from about 30% of the roughly 86 participants in the trial. Responses were partial in roughly 25 patients and complete in 2; after median approximately 5.5 years follow-up, roughly 14 stayed in remission and 12 progressed. On average, each sample had about 250,000 productive templates and approximately 100,000 productive rearrangements.

This clone showed up just a few times. Its binding antigen is unknown. Germline and junction disagree at one end, which may indicate a read error. For TCR beta library preparation, around 1.8 micrograms of genomic DNA were extracted from the cryopreserved PBMCs. Longitudinal blood samples from CLL patients receiving ibrutinib monotherapy were subjected to high-throughput TCR beta sequencing. The patients were enrolled in a single-center, open-label phase 2 trial of ibrutinib monotherapy. The goal of deep resolution MiSeq sequencing was a depth between 1 in 1 million and 1 in 200,000 T cells, and coverage averaged 10x per clonotype. The immunoSEQ hsTCRB Kit was used to generate TCR beta libraries. Turning to the authors' computational methods: ImmunoSEQ Data Assistant and ImmunoSEQ Analyzer were used for data analysis, and V, D and J genes were assigned according to IMGT definitions. Clonality, with values ranging from 0 to 1, was calculated as one minus the normalized Shannon entropy of productive rearrangement frequencies. Public clonotype analysis was restricted to overrepresented clonotypes comprising at least 0.05% of each patient's repertoire. Repertoires from some 13 age-matched healthy donors in immuneACCESS were used as clonality controls. TCRdb mirrors the immuneACCESS table, restricted to in-frame sequences. Some clones are absent from its copies; in checked studies, under half trace to an unresolved V gene, and the reason for the others is unknown. The V and J calls and the clone size are those of that table, but D and trimming were determined from the DNA. This sample comprises approximately 330,000 clones, almost 80% of them detected only once. The ten largest clonotypes hold about 6.3% of the sample.

Study-wide conclusions, independent of this receptor: Public clonotypes were rare and either contracted or stayed stable during treatment, and the rise in clonality at ibrutinib response reflected the expansion of private clonotypes. Baseline clonality was found to be higher than that of age-matched healthy donors and was strongly correlated with circulating CD8+ T-cell counts. Clonality increased at ibrutinib response, stayed stable in sustained remission, and fell back toward baseline at progression. Lymph node repertoires were not examined, and the timing of sampling was not matched between patients in sustained remission and those whose disease progressed.

The source material was PBMCs, sampled before ibrutinib treatment. The origin of this receptor is a human donor with chronic lymphocytic leukemia.

The CDR3 region has the sequence CASSWLDF. The nucleotides read TGTGCCAGCAGCTGGCTCGACTTC. The rearrangement joined TRBV11-2 to TRBJ2-7; the D gene lacks a confident call. Taken from the germline V gene, the CDR1 and CDR2 loops are SGHAT and FQNNGV. The cysteine opens and the phenylalanine closes a CDR3 of 8 amino acids. The entry retains the CDR3 DNA only, 24 bases that are in frame from base 1.